The sequence of this T cell receptor beta chain was determined in a study of T-cell memory formation after mild COVID-19. Of note for this clonotype: Its antigen is undetermined.

Study-wide points: Whether day 37 second-wave clones are SARS-CoV-2-specific was not confirmed.

5'RACE with constant-segment primers yielded barcoded, UMI-tagged TCR alpha and TCR beta cDNA libraries. TCRdb fed the 5' RACE reads into MiXCR, producing one record per CDR3 protein. The table lists approximately 65,000 distinct CDR3 sequences, over 8.5% of them singletons, with about 1.1% in the top ten. V shed 1 base, J shed 8 bases, and the junction held 6 bases outside the gene matches. This CDR3 has 15 residues. The germline gives CDR1 SGDLS, CDR2 YYNGEE. V gene TRBV9 combines with J gene TRBJ2-1, with 10 bases fitting TRBD2. Sequences were obtained from PBMCs or a T cell subset sorted from them (not recorded which). This TCR was sampled from a young man who had mild COVID-19 (a few samples of this study predate the infection). Cell type and time point are not known. The DNA of the CDR3 is TGTGCCAGCAGCGTAAACCCAGCGGGGGGGGATGAGCAGTTCTTC. It codes for CASSVNPAGGDEQFF. Full variable domain (outside the CDR3, taken from reference TRBV9 and TRBJ2-1): DSGVTQTPKHLITATGQRVTLRCSPRSGDLSVYWYQQSLDQGLQFLIQYYNGEERAKGNILERFSAQQFPDLHSELNLSSLELGDSALYFCASSVNPAGGDEQFFGPGTRLTVL.